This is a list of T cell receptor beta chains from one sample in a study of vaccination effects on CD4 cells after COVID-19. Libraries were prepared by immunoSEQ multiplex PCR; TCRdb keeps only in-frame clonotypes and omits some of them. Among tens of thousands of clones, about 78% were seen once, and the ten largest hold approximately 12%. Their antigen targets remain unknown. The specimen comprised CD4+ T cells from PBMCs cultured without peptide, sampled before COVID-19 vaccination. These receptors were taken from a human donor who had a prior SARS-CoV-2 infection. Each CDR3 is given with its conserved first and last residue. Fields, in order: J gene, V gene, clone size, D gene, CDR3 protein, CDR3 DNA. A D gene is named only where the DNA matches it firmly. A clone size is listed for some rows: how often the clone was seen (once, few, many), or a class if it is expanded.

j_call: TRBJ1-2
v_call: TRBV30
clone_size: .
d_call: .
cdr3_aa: CAWSVLTLGAYGYTF
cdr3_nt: TGTGCCTGGAGTGTACTGACCTTAGGGGCTTATGGCTACACCTTC

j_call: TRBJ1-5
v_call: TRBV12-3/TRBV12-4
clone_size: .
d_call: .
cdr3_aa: CASSFGNQPQHF
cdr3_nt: TGTGCCAGCAGTTTCGGCAATCAGCCCCAGCATTTT

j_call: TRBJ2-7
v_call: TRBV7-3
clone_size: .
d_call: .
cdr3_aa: CASSLGPGSYEQYF
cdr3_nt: TGTGCCAGCAGCTTAGGCCCGGGATCCTACGAGCAGTACTTC

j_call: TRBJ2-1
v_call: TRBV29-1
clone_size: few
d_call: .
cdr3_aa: CSSLTRGYNEQFF
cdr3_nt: TGCAGCAGCCTGACTAGGGGTTACAATGAGCAGTTCTTC

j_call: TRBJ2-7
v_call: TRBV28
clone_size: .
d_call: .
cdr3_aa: CASTRGDYEQYF
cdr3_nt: TGTGCCAGCACACGAGGAGATTACGAGCAGTACTTC

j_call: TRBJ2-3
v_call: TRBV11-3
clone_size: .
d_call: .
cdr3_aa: CASSLGPAGGTDTQYF
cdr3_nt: TGTGCCAGCAGCTTAGGGCCCGCTGGCGGCACAGATACGCAGTATTTT

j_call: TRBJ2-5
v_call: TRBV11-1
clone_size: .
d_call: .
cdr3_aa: CASSSIGILQETQYF
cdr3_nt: TGTGCCAGCAGCTCCATCGGAATACTGCAAGAGACCCAGTACTTC

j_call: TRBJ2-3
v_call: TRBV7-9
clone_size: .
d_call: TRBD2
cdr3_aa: CASSLAGGGAPDTQYF
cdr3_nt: TGTGCCAGCAGCTTAGCAGGCGGGGGGGCCCCAGATACGCAGTATTTT

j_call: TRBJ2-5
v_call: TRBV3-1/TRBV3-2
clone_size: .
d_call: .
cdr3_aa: CASSRHKGAQYF
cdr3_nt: TGTGCCAGCAGCCGCCATAAGGGGGCCCAGTACTTC

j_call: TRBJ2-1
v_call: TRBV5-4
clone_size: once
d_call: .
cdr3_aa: CASSLVGINEQFF
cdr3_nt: TGTGCCAGCAGCTTGGTCGGGATCAATGAGCAGTTCTTC

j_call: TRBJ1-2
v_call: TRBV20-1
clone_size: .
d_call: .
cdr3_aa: CSASFRGTNYGYTF
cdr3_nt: TGCAGTGCTAGTTTCAGGGGAACGAACTATGGCTACACCTTC

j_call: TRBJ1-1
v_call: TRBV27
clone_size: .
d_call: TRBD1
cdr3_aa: CASSPSLMRGHTEAFF
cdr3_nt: TGTGCCAGCAGTCCCTCCCTTATGAGGGGGCATACTGAAGCTTTCTTT

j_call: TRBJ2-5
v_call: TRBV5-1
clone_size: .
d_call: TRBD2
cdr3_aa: CASSLGGGGAQETQYF
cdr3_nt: TGCGCCAGCAGCTTGGGCGGGGGAGGAGCGCAAGAGACCCAGTACTTC

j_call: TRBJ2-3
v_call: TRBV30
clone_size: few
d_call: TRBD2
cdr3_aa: CAWSQGLAVGDTQYF
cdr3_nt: TGTGCCTGGAGCCAGGGACTAGCGGTGGGGGATACGCAGTATTTT

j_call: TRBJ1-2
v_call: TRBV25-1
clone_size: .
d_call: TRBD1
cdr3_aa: CASSEVWRDSPYGYTF
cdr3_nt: TGTGCCAGCAGTGAAGTTTGGAGGGACAGCCCGTATGGCTACACCTTC

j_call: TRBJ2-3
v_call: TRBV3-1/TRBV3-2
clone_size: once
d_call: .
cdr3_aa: CASSHYDPTDTQYF
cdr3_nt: TGTGCCAGCAGCCATTACGACCCCACAGATACGCAGTATTTT

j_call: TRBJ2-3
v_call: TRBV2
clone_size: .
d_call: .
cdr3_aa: CASSERLSDTQYF
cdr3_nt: TGTGCCAGCAGTGAAAGGTTATCAGATACGCAGTATTTT

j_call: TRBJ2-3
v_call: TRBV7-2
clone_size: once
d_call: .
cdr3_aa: CASSLGPPGADTQYF
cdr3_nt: TGTGCCAGCAGCTTAGGCCCCCCCGGGGCAGATACGCAGTATTTT

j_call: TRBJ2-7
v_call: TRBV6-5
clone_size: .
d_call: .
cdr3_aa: CASSYSRAPEDEQYF
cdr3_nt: TGTGCCAGCAGTTACTCCCGGGCCCCGGAGGACGAGCAGTACTTC

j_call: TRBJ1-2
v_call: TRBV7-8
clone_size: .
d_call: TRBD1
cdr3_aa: CASSLYRGTGNGYTF
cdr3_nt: TGTGCCAGCAGCTTGTACAGGGGAACAGGGAATGGCTACACCTTC

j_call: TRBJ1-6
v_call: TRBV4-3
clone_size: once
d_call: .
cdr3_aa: CASSQGANSPLHF
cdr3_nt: TGCGCCAGCAGCCAGGGGGCCAATTCACCCCTCCACTTT

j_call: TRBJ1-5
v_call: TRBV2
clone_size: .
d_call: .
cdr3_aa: CASRLYQGQPQHF
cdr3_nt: TGTGCCAGCAGGTTATATCAAGGTCAGCCCCAGCATTTT

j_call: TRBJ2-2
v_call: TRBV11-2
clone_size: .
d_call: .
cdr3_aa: CASSQEDWAGELFF
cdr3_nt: TGTGCCAGCAGCCAGGAGGACTGGGCCGGGGAGCTGTTTTTT

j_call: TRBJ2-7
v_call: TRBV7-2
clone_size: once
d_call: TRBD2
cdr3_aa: CASSLGVRETYEQYF
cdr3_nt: TGTGCCAGCAGCTTAGGAGTGCGGGAGACCTACGAGCAGTACTTC

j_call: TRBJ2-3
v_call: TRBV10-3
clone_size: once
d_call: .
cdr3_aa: CAISDQTRGFTDTQYF
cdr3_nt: TGTGCCATCAGTGACCAGACAAGGGGTTTCACAGATACGCAGTATTTT

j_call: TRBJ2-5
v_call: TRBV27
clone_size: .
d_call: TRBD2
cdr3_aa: CASSQARTSSETQYF
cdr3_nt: TGTGCCAGCAGTCAGGCACGGACTAGCAGTGAGACCCAGTACTTC

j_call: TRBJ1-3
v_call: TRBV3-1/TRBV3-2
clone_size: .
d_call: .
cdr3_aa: CASSQVNTIYF
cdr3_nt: TGTGCCAGCAGCCAAGTAAACACCATATATTTT